This T cell receptor (beta chain) derives from a study of long-term antiretroviral therapy in people with HIV. The authors ran the immunoSEQ assay, v3.0, at survey level. The study targeted roughly 35,000-50,000 T-cell genomes per sample in sequencing. The data were produced by immunoSEQ multiplex PCR, yet TCRdb's version contains in-frame clones alone and is incomplete. The sample consists of fewer than 20,000 clones, about 94% of them appearing once. The CDR3 is made up of 15 amino acids. The V gene's germline CDR1 is MGHRA and CDR2 YSYEKL. V lost 4 bases and J lost 5, with 15 bases in between. The chain is built from TRBV4-1 and TRBJ1-3, with D tentatively TRBD1 (5 bases). This TCR came from a woman aged 50 to 65 with HIV. Here the sequenced sample was unsorted PBMCs, taken nearly 6.5 years after starting antiretroviral therapy. The CDR3 bases are TGCGCCAGCAGCCCGACGGGAGGGGATAGAAACACCATATATTTT. This translates into CASSPTGGDRNTIYF.